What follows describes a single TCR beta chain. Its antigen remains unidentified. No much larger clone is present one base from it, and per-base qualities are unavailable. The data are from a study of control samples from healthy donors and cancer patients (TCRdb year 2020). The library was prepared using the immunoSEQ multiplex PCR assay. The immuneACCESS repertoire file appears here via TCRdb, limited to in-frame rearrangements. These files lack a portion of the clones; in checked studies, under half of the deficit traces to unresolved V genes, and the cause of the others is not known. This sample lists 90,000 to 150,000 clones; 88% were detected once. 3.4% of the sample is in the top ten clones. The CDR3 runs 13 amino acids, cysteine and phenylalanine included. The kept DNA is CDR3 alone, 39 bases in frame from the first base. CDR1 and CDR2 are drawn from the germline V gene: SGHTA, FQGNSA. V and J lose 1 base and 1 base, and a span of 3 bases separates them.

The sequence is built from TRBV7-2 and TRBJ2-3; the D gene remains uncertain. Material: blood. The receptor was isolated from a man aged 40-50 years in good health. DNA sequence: TGTGCCAGCAGCTTAGGTCGCACAGATACGCAGTATTTT. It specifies CASSLGRTDTQYF.